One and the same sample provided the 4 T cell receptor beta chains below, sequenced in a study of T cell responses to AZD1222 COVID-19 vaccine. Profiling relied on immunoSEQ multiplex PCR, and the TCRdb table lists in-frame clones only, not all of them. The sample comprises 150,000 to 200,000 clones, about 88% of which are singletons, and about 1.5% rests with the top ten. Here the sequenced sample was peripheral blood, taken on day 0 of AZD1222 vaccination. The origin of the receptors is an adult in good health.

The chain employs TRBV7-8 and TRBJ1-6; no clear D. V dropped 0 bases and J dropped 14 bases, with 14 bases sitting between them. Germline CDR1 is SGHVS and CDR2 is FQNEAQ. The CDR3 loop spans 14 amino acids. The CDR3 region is CASSLALAPIALHF. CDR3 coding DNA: TGTGCCAGCAGCTTAGCGCTGGCCCCTATCGCCCTCCACTTT.

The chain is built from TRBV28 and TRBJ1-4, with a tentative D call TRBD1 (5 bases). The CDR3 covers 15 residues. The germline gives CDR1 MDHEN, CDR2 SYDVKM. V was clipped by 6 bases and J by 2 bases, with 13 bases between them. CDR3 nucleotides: TGTGCCAGCAGCTCCCAGGGTTTGACTAATGAAAAACTGTTTTTT. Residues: CASSSQGLTNEKLFF.

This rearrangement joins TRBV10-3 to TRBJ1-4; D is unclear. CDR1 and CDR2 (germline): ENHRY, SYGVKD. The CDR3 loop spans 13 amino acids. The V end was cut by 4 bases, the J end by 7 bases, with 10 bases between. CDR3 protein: CAISVDVSEKLFF. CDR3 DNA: TGTGCCATCAGTGTTGATGTATCTGAAAAACTGTTTTTT.

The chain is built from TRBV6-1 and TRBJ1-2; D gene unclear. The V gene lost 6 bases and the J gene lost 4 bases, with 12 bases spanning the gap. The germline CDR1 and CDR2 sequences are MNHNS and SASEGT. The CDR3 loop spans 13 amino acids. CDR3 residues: CASSYEEGYGYTF. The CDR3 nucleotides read TGTGCCAGCAGCTACGAAGAGGGCTATGGCTACACCTTC.